This T cell receptor beta chain was documented in a study of Ad26.COV2.S vaccination and SARS-CoV-2 variants (dated by TCRdb to 2020 to 2023). As for the study more broadly: Vaccine-arm donors came from COV1001, a multicentre, randomized, double-blind, placebo-controlled phase I-IIa trial of Ad26.COV2.S in healthy adults. Investigators did not know the trial group allocation while performing experiments and assessing outcomes. Trial participants were randomized into five groups of five, in which low-dose or high-dose Ad26.COV2.S was given once or twice, or placebo was given on both occasions. A total of 32 samples were included in the TCR-sequenced set, comprising roughly 19 Ad26.COV2.S vaccine recipients, 5 placebo recipients and 8 SARS-CoV-2 convalescent individuals. The specificity and breadth of SARS-CoV-2-reactive T cell receptors after Ad26.COV2.S vaccination were assessed by TCRbeta repertoire sequencing. Dosing of Ad26.COV2.S was intramuscular, at either 5x10^10 or 1x10^11 viral particles, delivered as one shot or as two shots spaced 56 days apart.

V and J lose 6 bases and 6 bases, and a span of 12 bases separates them. The CDR3 covers 13 residues, taking in both the cysteine and the phenylalanine. Only CDR3 DNA is held: 39 bases, read in frame from base 1. Of note for this clone: It has no known antigen specificity. Base qualities are not provided; no much larger clone lies one nucleotide away.

Results and caveats for the whole study, not just this receptor: The study was not powered to compare responses between vaccine doses or regimens. It was noted by the authors that total T cell responses may have been underestimated by the TCR breadth and depth analyses. Vaccine and placebo recipients had comparable non-spike TCR breadth, which fits with the vaccine containing only spike. Compared with placebo recipients, Ad26.COV2.S recipients showed higher spike-specific TCR breadth (P = 0.0014). After vaccination, spike-specific CD8+ and CD4+ T cell responses were reported to show substantial breadth.

Interpreted using the paper, the treatment or condition label stands for: over 15 received Ad26.COV2.S at low or high dose, single or two shots; about 5 received placebo; per-sample allocation not given. For vaccine and placebo recipients, the sequenced repertoires came from samples collected on day 63 after the first injection. In Cohort 1b, about 25 adults aged 18-55 years were enrolled at a single site in Boston, USA, between 29 July and 7 August 2020. Ad26.COV2.S was a replication-incompetent adenovirus type 26 vector that expressed a prefusion-stabilized SARS-CoV-2 spike protein derived from the original Wuhan strain. The immunoSEQ Assay was used to sequence TCRbeta CDR3 regions. After extraction, genomic DNA underwent amplification by bias-controlled multiplex PCR, followed by high-throughput sequencing. The original pipeline was this. To quantify the absolute abundance of every unique TCRbeta CDR3 region, sequences were collapsed and filtered. T cell fraction was estimated by normalizing TCRbeta template counts to usable DNA, which was measured by amplifying reference genes present in all nucleated cells. Repertoire TCRs were annotated as SARS-CoV-2-specific when V gene, CDR3 amino acid sequence and J gene were exactly matched to a known reactive TCR set. The reference SARS-CoV-2 TCR set was obtained from MIRA and was filtered for enrichment in COVID-19-positive ImmuneCODE repertoires, whereby public or cross-reactive TCRs were removed. Using the MIRA antigens, annotated TCRs were further analysed by specific ORF or by position within an ORF. Depth was the summed frequency of annotated unique rearrangements, while breadth was defined as annotated unique rearrangements over total unique productive rearrangements. Two-sided Wilcoxon rank-sum tests were applied when comparing TCR breadth between groups. Sourced from immuneACCESS, this table was stored by TCRdb with only in-frame sequences that have V and J called. A share of the clones is absent; for the studies checked, an unresolved V gene accounts for under half, and the remainder has no known explanation. From that table come the V and J calls and clone size; the DNA was used to work out D and trimming. This sample comprises 250,000 to 300,000 clones, around 87% of them detected only once. The ten largest clones capture approximately 3.3% of the sample.

Here the chain combines TRBV12-3 or TRBV12-4 and TRBJ1-5; TRBD1 is possibly the D segment (5 matching bases). This sample comprised peripheral blood, obtained in a trial of Ad26.COV2.S vaccine versus placebo. This receptor was identified in a person aged 18-65 years who received the Ad26.COV2.S COVID-19 vaccine or a placebo. The CDR3 region: CASSSGTLQPQHF. The DNA sequence is as follows: TGTGCCAGCAGCTCCGGGACGCTTCAGCCCCAGCATTTT.